Each of the 30 T cell receptor beta chains below was sequenced from the same sample in a study of T cells in Graves' hyperthyroidism and ophthalmopathy. Authors of the study amplified TCR beta CDR3 regions from RNA transcripts. The study used the HTBI primer set for a first-round RT-PCR of the TCR CDR3. TCRdb called the multiplex PCR reads again in MiXCR, with one record for every CDR3 protein. The sample includes around 210,000 distinct CDR3 sequences, about 15% of them seen just once. Sequencing was performed on blood. These receptors all stem from a woman aged 45-59 years with Graves' hyperthyroidism.

On this clonotype: The CDR3 does not end in the conserved phenylalanine or tryptophan, so this is likely a read error. The rearrangement links TRBV10-3 to TRBJ1-1, with D perhaps matching TRBD1 (6 bases). The V gene's germline CDR1 is ENHRY and CDR2 SYGVKD. CDR3 length equals 15 residues. The V end lost 3 bases, the J end lost 4 bases, and 15 bases lay between the germline ends. As DNA, the CDR3 is TGTGCCATCAGTGACAACAGGGTCTCGACCACTGAAGCTTTCCTT. This translates into CAISDNRVSTTEAFL.

The sample holds many counts of this clonotype. This chain connects TRBV3-1 to TRBJ2-2, with D possibly TRBD1 on 6 matching bases. Germline CDR1 LGHDT, CDR2 YNNKEL (reference sequence). The V end lost 6 bases, the J end lost 6 bases, and 14 bases lay between the germline ends. The CDR3 loop spans 14 amino acids. CDR3 region: CASREQGNAGELFF. The CDR3 DNA sequence: TGTGCCAGCAGAGAACAGGGAAATGCCGGGGAGCTGTTTTTT.

This clonotype appeared a single time. The junction differs from germline at one of its ends, possibly a read error. The chain combines TRBV7-2 with TRBJ2-5; TRBD2 aligns across 13 bases. Germline-derived CDR1 and CDR2 are SGHTA and FQGNSA. The length of the CDR3 is 16 residues. As DNA, the CDR3 is TGTGCCAGCAGCTTAACTAGCGGGAGGGCTCAAGAGGCCCAGTACTTC. Protein: CASSLTSGRAQEAQYF.

This clonotype has more than one count but fewer than ten. The chain carries TRBV6-1 and TRBJ1-1; 9 bases are a match to TRBD1. Germline-derived CDR1 and CDR2 are MNHNS and SASEGT. The CDR3 is 15 amino acids. V shed 5 bases and J 4 bases; nucleotides not matched to a gene: 8. CDR3 protein: CASSSGTGLGTEAFF. In nucleotides, the CDR3 is TGTGCCAGCAGTAGCGGGACAGGGCTAGGCACTGAAGCTTTCTTT.

This chain connects TRBV6-1 to TRBJ1-4, with D possibly being TRBD1 (6 bases). CDR1 is MNHNS, CDR2 SASEGT, per germline. V lost 4 bases, J lost 4 bases, and 10 bases lay in between. CDR3 length: 14 amino acids. CDR3 in DNA: TGTGCCAGCAGTGCTCAGGGGATTAATGAAAAACTGTTTTTT. The encoded protein is CASSAQGINEKLFF.

This clonotype was counted many times. This chain connects TRBV19 to TRBJ1-5, with D unclear. Trimming left V 7 bases short and J 3 bases short, with 16 bases between. Per germline, CDR1 LNHDA and CDR2 SQIVND (reference sequence). There are 15 residues in the CDR3. In DNA form, the CDR3 reads TGTGCCAGTAATTCCCTCACAGCGTTCAATCAGCCCCAGCATTTT. This encodes CASNSLTAFNQPQHF.

The table lists this clonotype with many counts. This chain links TRBV6-1 with TRBJ2-3, with 14 bases matching TRBD2. V lost 4 bases, J lost 1 base, and 4 bases stayed unmatched. The CDR3 totals 17 residues. Looked up from germline, CDR1 is MNHNS and CDR2 is SASEGT. The CDR3 nucleotides read TGTGCCAGCAGTGGACTAGCGGGAGGGCGGCGCACAGATACGCAGTATTTT. As protein: CASSGLAGGRRTDTQYF.

This clonotype was detected only a few times. The V call is TRBV19, the J call TRBJ1-5, with D maybe TRBD1 (5 bases). V was trimmed by 2 bases and J by 2 bases, leaving 10 bases between them. The CDR3 consists of 15 residues. Germline loops: CDR1 LNHDA, CDR2 SQIVND (reference sequence). The DNA for the CDR3 is TGTGCCAGTAGTATAACCGGGGGAGGCAATCAGCCCCAGCATTTT. Encoded protein: CASSITGGGNQPQHF.

The table lists this clonotype with many counts. The chain joins TRBV6-1 to TRBJ2-1; D may be TRBD2 (5 bases). CDR3 length: 13 amino acids. V lost 3 bases to trimming and J lost 10 bases, with 13 bases between them. Germline CDR1 MNHNS, CDR2 SASEGT. In DNA form, the CDR3 reads TGTGCCAGCAGTGATGGACTTGTGGACGAGCAGTTCTTC. Translated, it gives CASSDGLVDEQFF.

This clonotype was detected ten times or more. The genes are TRBV20-1 and TRBJ2-3; D is unresolved. CDR1 and CDR2 from the germline V gene are DFQATT and SNEGSKA (reference sequence). CDR3 length equals 9 residues. DNA of the CDR3: TGCCAGCACGGACCCGGGCGGTATTTT. Its protein product is CQHGPGRYF.

The chain carries TRBV7-9 and TRBJ2-7; possibly TRBD1 for D (6 bases). Germline V gene data show CDR1 as SEHNR and CDR2 as FQNEAQ (reference sequence). The V gene lost 5 bases and the J gene lost 3 bases, with 20 bases spanning the gap. This CDR3 is 16 amino acids long. The CDR3 DNA reads as TGTGCCAGCAGCATCTACAGACAGGTTGGCTACTACGAGCAGTACTTC. Translation gives CASSIYRQVGYYEQYF.

The chain uses TRBV29-1 and TRBJ2-7; 11 bases fit TRBD2. The trim removed 6 bases at V and 7 bases at J, leaving 17 bases unmatched. Per germline, CDR1 SQVTM and CDR2 ANQGSEA. CDR3 length equals 16 residues. The CDR3: CSVQKSRASGRQEQYF. The CDR3, as DNA: TGCAGCGTCCAAAAGTCGAGGGCTAGCGGGAGGCAAGAGCAGTACTTC.

This clonotype was found many times. CDR3 nucleotide sequence: TGTGCCAGCAGCCCAAGGGGGGGGGCCACAGATACGCAGTATTTT. It is translated as CASSPRGGATDTQYF. The V gene is TRBV28, the J gene TRBJ2-3; perhaps TRBD2 as D (7 bases). Germline V gene sequence: CDR1 MDHEN, CDR2 SYDVKM. The CDR3 extends over 15 amino acids. Trimming stripped 6 bases from V and 2 bases from J, with 15 bases between.

A word on this clonotype: Given a much more abundant clone one base away, this may be a read error. Since no conserved phenylalanine or tryptophan closes the CDR3, a read error is the likely cause. This chain links TRBV7-3 with TRBJ1-1; D ambiguous. This CDR3 contains 15 residues. V lost 2 bases, J lost 3 bases, and 13 bases lay in between. CDR1 is SGHTA, CDR2 FQGTGA, per germline. The CDR3 bases are TGTGCCAGCAGCTTATTCGGGGTTGGTGACACTGAAGCTTTCTCT. Its protein product is CASSLFGVGDTEAFS.

In this sample, this clonotype turned up a few times. J is TRBJ1-1 and V is TRBV19, with no clear D. Germline V gene sequence: CDR1 LNHDA, CDR2 SQIVND (reference sequence). Trimming took 3 bases from V and 3 from J, leaving 5 bases between them. The CDR3 has 12 residues. The CDR3 sequence is CASSMLDTEAFF. The DNA of the CDR3 is TGTGCCAGTAGTATGTTGGACACTGAAGCTTTCTTT. The entire variable domain, with the rest obtained from reference TRBV19 and TRBJ1-1, is as follows: DGGITQSPKYLFRKEGQNVTLSCEQNLNHDAMYWYRQDPGQGLRLIYYSQIVNDFQKGDIAEGYSVSREKKESFPLTVTSAQKNPTAFYLCASSMLDTEAFFGQGTRLTVV.

This rearrangement joins TRBV7-3 to TRBJ2-1; maybe TRBD2 (5 bases). The ends were cut back, 2 bases at V and 4 bases at J, with 9 bases in the middle. The CDR3 has 14 amino acids. Germline assignment: CDR1 SGHTA and CDR2 FQGTGA. DNA for the CDR3: TGTGCCAGCAGCTTAGACGGGGAGTACAATGAGCAGTTCTTC. As protein: CASSLDGEYNEQFF.

This clonotype occurred many times. The chain links TRBV7-2 to TRBJ1-5; D call uncertain. This CDR3 region has 14 residues. V was pared by 1 base and J by 2 bases, with 6 bases between. Per germline, CDR1 SGHTA and CDR2 FQGNSA. CDR3 region: CASSLVEGNQPQHF. The DNA for the CDR3 is TGTGCCAGCAGCTTAGTTGAGGGCAATCAGCCCCAGCATTTT.

A few counts support this clonotype. V usage is TRBV29-1 and J usage is TRBJ2-1; D perhaps matches TRBD1 (6 bases). V lost 3 bases and J lost 1, with 10 bases in between. CDR3 length: 14 residues. The germline V gene encodes CDR1 SQVTM and CDR2 ANQGSEA. The CDR3 nucleotides are TGCAGCGTTGATAGTACAGGGTCCTACAATGAGCAGTTCTTC. It is translated as CSVDSTGSYNEQFF.

The genes are TRBV27 and TRBJ1-5; D unresolved. Trimming left V 5 bases short and J 3 bases short, with 11 bases between. CDR3 size: 14 residues. The germline gives CDR1 MNHEY, CDR2 SMNVEV (reference sequence). The CDR3 spells CASSQDMFNQPQHF. As DNA, the CDR3 is TGTGCCAGCAGTCAAGACATGTTCAATCAGCCCCAGCATTTT.

The sample holds many counts of this clonotype. This chain joins TRBV11-3 and TRBJ1-6; 8 positions agree with TRBD1. With 5 bases clipped from V and 6 bases from J, the junction kept 3 bases outside the gene matches. Germline CDR1 reads SGHNT; CDR2 reads YENEEA. The CDR3 covers 14 residues. Here the CDR3 DNA reads TGTGCCAGCAGCGTGGGACAGGTTAATTCACCCCTCCACTTT. As protein: CASSVGQVNSPLHF.

This clonotype was observed many times. The rearrangement uses TRBV5-1 and TRBJ1-2; D is uncertain. The V gene lost 1 base and the J gene lost 3 bases, with 16 bases spanning the gap. This CDR3 has 16 residues. The germline CDR1 and CDR2 sequences are SGHRS and YFSETQ. The DNA of the CDR3 is TGCGCCAGCAGCTTGAACCCCGGGGTGGCAGACTATGGCTACACCTTC. This gives the protein CASSLNPGVADYGYTF.

This clonotype was recorded many times. The chain couples TRBV5-1 to TRBJ1-2; D is possibly TRBD1 (6 bases). The length of the CDR3 is 16 residues. Deletions cut 0 bases from V and 4 bases from J, with 16 bases between. Germline-derived CDR1 and CDR2 are SGHRS and YFSETQ. CDR3 sequence (DNA): TGCGCCAGCAGCTTGGCTGTAGGAGGACAGCCCTATGGCTACACCTTC. Its protein product is CASSLAVGGQPYGYTF.

This clonotype was detected only a few times. The chain recombines TRBV19 with TRBJ1-2, with 8 bases aligning to TRBD1. The CDR3 is made up of 15 amino acids. From germline, CDR1 is LNHDA and CDR2 SQIVND (reference sequence). Trimming removed 5 bases from V and 4 bases from J; junction bases left unmatched: 9. The CDR3 DNA follows: TGTGCCAGTAGTGGAAGACAGGGGCCCCTCTATGGCTACACCTTC. It encodes CASSGRQGPLYGYTF.

This clonotype was found many times. The chain recombines TRBV6-1 with TRBJ2-1; TRBD1 agrees at 11 bases. With 7 bases clipped from V and 0 bases from J, the junction kept 8 bases outside the gene matches. The germline gives CDR1 MNHNS, CDR2 SASEGT. The CDR3 contains 17 residues. In nucleotides, the CDR3 is TGTGCCAGCAATTTAAGAGGGACAGGGGGCTCCTACAATGAGCAGTTCTTC. It yields the protein CASNLRGTGGSYNEQFF.

V is TRBV12-3 or TRBV12-4 and J is TRBJ2-3; 7 bases agree with TRBD1. This CDR3 comprises 14 residues. With V trimmed by 2 bases and J by 3 bases, 2 bases remained unmatched. The CDR3 DNA reads as TGTGCCAGCAGTTTAAACAGGGGAACAGATACGCAGTATTTT. Protein sequence: CASSLNRGTDTQYF.

The chain links TRBV28 to TRBJ2-2; TRBD2 matches 8 bases. Per germline, CDR1 MDHEN and CDR2 SYDVKM. V shed 1 base and J 5 bases; nucleotides not matched to a gene: 6. The CDR3 spans 16 residues. The CDR3 is CASSLYVGGRTGELFF. DNA of the CDR3: TGTGCCAGCAGTTTATACGTAGGCGGGAGGACCGGGGAGCTGTTTTTT. Variable domain in full (rest from reference TRBV28 and TRBJ2-2): DVKVTQSSRYLVKRTGEKVFLECVQDMDHENMFWYRQDPGLGLRLIYFSYDVKMKEKGDIPEGYSVSREKKERFSLILESASTNQTSMYLCASSLYVGGRTGELFFGEGSRLTVL.

The table lists this clonotype with many counts. This chain connects TRBV20-1 to TRBJ2-1; either TRBD1 or TRBD2 may supply D (6 bases each). The germline gives CDR1 DFQATT, CDR2 SNEGSKA (reference sequence). The CDR3 has 15 residues. Trimming took off 3 bases at V and 10 bases at J, with 22 bases between the two ends. The CDR3 here is CSARGGRASLVEQFF. In DNA form, the CDR3 reads TGCAGTGCTAGGGGGGGCCGGGCTAGTCTCGTAGAGCAGTTCTTC.

This clonotype was counted between two and nine times. This chain connects TRBV19 to TRBJ2-7; 10 bases agree with TRBD2. Germline values: CDR1 LNHDA, CDR2 SQIVND (reference sequence). This CDR3 region has 15 residues. J lost 4 bases, V lost 4 bases, and 7 bases had no gene match. CDR3 DNA sequence: TGTGCCAGTAGTACACAAGCGGGAGGGAGATACGAGCAGTACTTC. It yields the protein CASSTQAGGRYEQYF.

This chain joins TRBV6-1 and TRBJ2-4; D tentatively reads TRBD1 or TRBD2 (6 bases each). Germline V gene data show CDR1 as MNHNS and CDR2 as SASEGT. The CDR3 covers 16 residues. The V end lost 5 bases, the J end lost 0 bases, and 14 bases lay between the germline ends. The CDR3 DNA is TGTGCCAGCAGTCCTAGGGGGGCCCTAGCCAAAAACATTCAGTACTTC. Translated, it gives CASSPRGALAKNIQYF.

The rearrangement uses TRBV29-1 and TRBJ2-1, with 8 positions matching TRBD2. V was clipped by 1 base and J by 2 bases; unmatched bases: 1. The CDR3 sequence is 14 residues long. Looked up from germline, CDR1 is SQVTM and CDR2 is ANQGSEA. The CDR3 loop reads CSVEAGGPYNEQFF. The CDR3 DNA sequence: TGCAGCGTTGAAGCGGGAGGGCCCTACAATGAGCAGTTCTTC.